These 32 T cell receptor beta chains were sequenced from one sample in a study of CD8+CD57+ T cells in acquired aplastic anemia. For CDR3 and TCR beta VDJ profiling, genomic DNA was the template used. TCRdb redid the calling of the reads with MiXCR, one entry per CDR3 protein. The table includes some 47,000 distinct CDR3 sequences, around 69% detected once. Sequenced input: sorted CD4+, CD8+, or CD8+CD57+ T cells (not recorded which) from PBMCs. Receptors were obtained from a human donor in good health, serving as a control.

This rearrangement joins TRBV29-1 to TRBJ2-2; D is undetermined. In germline, CDR1 is SQVTM, CDR2 ANQGSEA. The V end was cut by 4 bases, the J end by 0 bases, with 9 bases between. The CDR3 sequence is 14 residues long. Here the CDR3 reads CSVGIPTNTGELFF. CDR3 DNA: TGCAGCGTTGGGATCCCAACGAACACCGGGGAGCTGTTTTTT.

The table lists this clonotype with a few counts. The gene calls are TRBV15 and TRBJ2-5; D uncertain. Trimming stripped 0 bases from V and 2 bases from J, with 4 bases between. The CDR3 spans 13 residues. Per germline, CDR1 LNHNV and CDR2 YYDKDF (reference sequence). This CDR3 reads CATSRELQETQYF. The DNA of the CDR3 is TGTGCCACCAGCAGAGAACTGCAAGAGACCCAGTACTTC.

V is TRBV15 and J is TRBJ2-7, with D maybe TRBD1 (6 bases). The CDR3 has 15 residues. From germline, CDR1 is LNHNV and CDR2 YYDKDF (reference sequence). V was clipped by 0 bases and J by 0 bases, with 9 bases between them. CDR3 in amino acids: CATSREGGPSYEQYF. In DNA form, the CDR3 reads TGTGCCACCAGCAGAGAAGGGGGACCCTCCTACGAGCAGTACTTC. Complete variable domain (other parts from reference TRBV15 and TRBJ2-7): DAMVIQNPRYQVTQFGKPVTLSCSQTLNHNVMYWYQQKSSQAPKLLFHYYDKDFNNEADTPDNFQSRRPNTSFCFLDIRSPGLGDTAMYLCATSREGGPSYEQYFGPGTRLTVT.

This clonotype was counted at least ten times. The genes are TRBV4-2 and TRBJ2-1; 13 bases match TRBD2. Germline values: CDR1 LGHNA, CDR2 YNFKEQ. With 4 bases clipped from V and 3 bases from J, the junction kept 3 bases outside the gene matches. This CDR3 has 16 residues. In DNA form, the CDR3 reads TGTGCCAGCAGCCCAGGGACTAGCGGGGTCTACAATGAGCAGTTCTTC. It codes for CASSPGTSGVYNEQFF.

This clonotype has just a few counts. The chain links TRBV7-9 to TRBJ1-1; no firm D call. Germline assignment: CDR1 SEHNR and CDR2 FQNEAQ (reference sequence). CDR3 length equals 13 residues. Trimming took 2 bases from V and 0 from J, leaving 4 bases between them. CDR3 amino acids: CASSLMLNTEAFF. CDR3 sequence (DNA): TGTGCCAGCAGCTTAATGCTGAACACTGAAGCTTTCTTT.

This chain joins TRBV12-3 or TRBV12-4 and TRBJ1-1; no definite D call. The CDR3 spans 13 residues. With 7 bases removed from V and 3 bases from J, the gap between germline ends came to 12 bases. The CDR3 here is CASTTRLDTEAFF. CDR3 nucleotides: TGTGCCAGCACCACGCGGTTGGACACTGAAGCTTTCTTT.

This chain connects TRBV20-1 to TRBJ2-7; a weak D match, TRBD1 (6 bases). The germline CDR1 and CDR2 sequences are DFQATT and SNEGSKA (reference sequence). Deletions cut 6 bases from V and 0 bases from J, with 18 bases between. The CDR3 consists of 15 residues. In DNA form, the CDR3 reads TGCAGTGCCGCCCCAGGGGACCGAGGCTCCTACGAGCAGTACTTC. Amino acids: CSAAPGDRGSYEQYF.

In this sample, this clonotype turned up many times. CDR3: CASSQGQGTQPQHF. The CDR3 coding sequence is TGTGCCAGCAGTCAAGGACAGGGGACTCAGCCCCAGCATTTT. The J gene is TRBJ1-5, the V gene TRBV12-3 or TRBV12-4, with 9 positions matching TRBD1. This CDR3 has 14 amino acids. J was trimmed by 6 bases and V by 5 bases; bases with no gene match: 5.

V is TRBV20-1 and J is TRBJ1-2; D is perhaps TRBD1 (5 bases). V lost 3 bases to trimming and J lost 10 bases, with 18 bases between them. The CDR3 spans 13 residues. Germline V CDR1 and CDR2: DFQATT, SNEGSKA (reference sequence). CDR3 sequence reads: CSARSGTFDDYTF. As DNA, the CDR3 is TGCAGTGCTAGGTCCGGGACCTTTGACGACTACACCTTC.

The chain carries TRBV15 and TRBJ2-2, with 8 bases matching TRBD2. J was trimmed by 4 bases and V by 3 bases; bases with no gene match: 7. CDR3 length: 16 residues. Germline lookup yields CDR1 LNHNV and CDR2 YYDKDF (reference sequence). The CDR3 region has the DNA TGTGCCACCAGCAGGGAGCGGGAGCAGGTCACCGGGGAGCTGTTTTTT. Its translation is CATSREREQVTGELFF.

This chain joins TRBV29-1 and TRBJ2-3; unclear D gene. V was pared by 1 base and J by 7 bases, with 15 bases between. Germline CDR1 and CDR2: SQVTM and ANQGSEA. The CDR3 runs 14 residues. Here the CDR3 reads CSVEAPGTGNTQYF. DNA of the CDR3: TGCAGCGTTGAAGCGCCAGGTACTGGTAATACGCAGTATTTT.

This sequence joins TRBV11-1 and TRBJ2-3; a weak D match, TRBD1 (5 bases). The J call may be wrong; the DNA end is better matched by TRBJ1-5. The germline V gene encodes CDR1 SGHAT and CDR2 FQDESV (reference sequence). CDR3 length: 15 amino acids. The CDR3 DNA follows: TGTGCCAGTCGTGTCCGGGACTCGCACACAGGTACGCAGCATTTT. Translating it yields CASRVRDSHTGTQHF.

Only a few counts were recorded for this clonotype. The chain joins TRBV9 to TRBJ1-3; 7 bases agree with TRBD1. Germline assignment: CDR1 SGDLS and CDR2 YYNGEE. The CDR3 spans 16 residues. V shed 0 bases, J shed 0 bases, and the junction held 3 bases outside the gene matches. The CDR3 sequence is CASSVVGGLSGNTIYF. CDR3 DNA sequence: TGTGCCAGCAGCGTAGTAGGGGGCCTCTCTGGAAACACCATATATTTT.

This clonotype was recorded once. The chain has TRBV10-2 and TRBJ1-5; 9 nucleotides line up with TRBD1. The V gene's germline CDR1 is WSHSY and CDR2 SAAADI. This CDR3 is built from 14 residues. Losses at the gene ends were 6 bases for V and 6 bases for J; bases not matched to a gene: 6. The CDR3 here is CASSTGGFGQPQHF. The DNA of the CDR3 is TGCGCCAGCAGCACAGGGGGCTTTGGTCAGCCCCAGCATTTT.

There are many counts of this clonotype. The CDR3 DNA follows: TGTGCCAGCAGCTTAGGCCAGGGGGCCCCCTACAATGAGCAGTTCTTC. It specifies CASSLGQGAPYNEQFF. The V and J genes are TRBV7-6 and TRBJ2-1; 8 bases map to TRBD1. Germline values: CDR1 SGHVS, CDR2 FNYEAQ. V shed 1 base and J 2 bases; nucleotides not matched to a gene: 4. CDR3 length equals 16 residues.

The V and J genes are TRBV2 and TRBJ1-2, with a possible D match to TRBD1 (5 bases). Germline CDR1 reads SNHLY; CDR2 reads FYNNEI. The V gene lost 3 bases and the J gene lost 2 bases, with 10 bases spanning the gap. This CDR3 has 14 residues. CDR3 DNA sequence: TGTGCCAGCAGTGACAGGGTATGGAACTATGGCTACACCTTC. Its translation is CASSDRVWNYGYTF.

The rearrangement links TRBV7-9 to TRBJ2-7; 9 bases are a match to TRBD1. Germline V gene sequence: CDR1 SEHNR, CDR2 FQNEAQ (reference sequence). The CDR3 is 15 residues long. Trimming at V came to 3 bases and at J to 1 base, leaving 4 bases not matched to a gene. The CDR3 loop is CASSFGTGNSYEQYF. The CDR3 DNA follows: TGTGCCAGCAGCTTCGGGACAGGGAATTCCTACGAGCAGTACTTC. Using reference TRBV7-9 and TRBJ2-7 for the parts outside the CDR3, the full variable domain is DTGVSQNPRHKITKRGQNVTFRCDPISEHNRLYWYRQTLGQGPEFLTYFQNEAQLEKSRLLSDRFSAERPKGSFSTLEIQRTEQGDSAMYLCASSFGTGNSYEQYFGPGTRLTVT.

As for this clonotype: At one of its ends the junction is not consistent with the germline gene, which may arise from a read error. The CDR3 DNA follows: TGTGCCAGCAGCCAGAAAGAGACCCAGTACTTC. Its protein is CASSQKETQYF. This chain uses TRBV5-1 with TRBJ2-5; D remains ambiguous. Germline CDR1 reads SGHRS; CDR2 reads YFSETQ. The CDR3 spans 11 residues.

The chain is built from TRBV20-1 and TRBJ1-2; no clear D. The germline V gene encodes CDR1 DFQATT and CDR2 SNEGSKA (reference sequence). This CDR3 comprises 13 residues. Trimming shortened V by 5 bases and J by 2 bases, and 12 bases separated the two germline ends. CDR3 amino acids: CSAPMDRNYGYTF. Written as DNA, the CDR3 is TGCAGTGCTCCCATGGACCGCAACTATGGCTACACCTTC.

This clonotype showed up just a few times. The chain is built from TRBV9 and TRBJ1-1, with D hard to call. Trimming took off 4 bases at V and 1 base at J, with 8 bases between the two ends. Germline loops: CDR1 SGDLS, CDR2 YYNGEE. This CDR3 contains 13 residues. The CDR3 DNA follows: TGTGCCAGCAGCCAGGACTGGAACACTGAAGCTTTCTTT. Translation: CASSQDWNTEAFF. Together with reference TRBV9 and TRBJ1-1, the CDR3 gives the full variable domain: DSGVTQTPKHLITATGQRVTLRCSPRSGDLSVYWYQQSLDQGLQFLIQYYNGEERAKGNILERFSAQQFPDLHSELNLSSLELGDSALYFCASSQDWNTEAFFGQGTRLTVV.

The chain employs TRBV5-1 and TRBJ1-2, with D possibly TRBD1 on 6 matching bases. The V gene's germline CDR1 is SGHRS and CDR2 YFSETQ. V gave up 0 bases and J gave up 8 bases, with 14 bases separating them. CDR3 size: 14 residues. The CDR3 region is CASSLAGGVKGYTF. The DNA of the CDR3 is TGCGCCAGCAGCTTGGCGGGGGGCGTGAAAGGCTACACCTTC.

The chain has TRBV5-1 and TRBJ1-1; 8 bases align to TRBD1. Germline assignment: CDR1 SGHRS and CDR2 YFSETQ. The trim removed 4 bases at V and 3 bases at J, leaving 14 bases unmatched. The CDR3 totals 17 residues. The CDR3 loop is CASSILSPGGADTEAFF. Written as DNA, the CDR3 is TGCGCCAGCAGCATCTTGTCTCCAGGGGGCGCCGACACTGAAGCTTTCTTT.

This clonotype turned up a few times. The junction differs from germline at one of its ends, possibly a read error. The V gene is TRBV7-9, the J gene TRBJ1-2; D gene unclear. Germline loops: CDR1 SEHNR, CDR2 FQNEAQ (reference sequence). The CDR3 totals 13 residues. Here the CDR3 DNA reads TGCGCCAGCAGCCACACAGTAAACTATGGCTACACCTTC. Translating gives CASSHTVNYGYTF.

This sequence joins TRBV10-3 and TRBJ2-6; D is ambiguous. The CDR3 is 15 residues long. Per the germline V gene, CDR1 is ENHRY and CDR2 is SYGVKD. The V end lost 6 bases, the J end lost 0 bases, and 9 bases lay between the germline ends. The CDR3 protein is CAIRDGDSGANVLTF. The CDR3 DNA is TGTGCCATCAGAGATGGGGACTCTGGGGCCAACGTCCTGACTTTC.

In its sample, this clonotype was seen a few times. The genes are TRBV20-1 and TRBJ1-2, with D hard to call. Germline V CDR1 and CDR2: DFQATT, SNEGSKA (reference sequence). The CDR3 runs to 12 residues. CDR3 DNA: TGCAGGGTTGGCAGGCGTAACTATGGCTACACCTTC. Translation gives CRVGRRNYGYTF.

V gene TRBV20-1 combines with J gene TRBJ2-7; a possible D gene is TRBD1 (5 bases). V lost 6 bases to trimming and J lost 2 bases, with 17 bases between them. Germline assignment: CDR1 DFQATT and CDR2 SNEGSKA (reference sequence). The CDR3 is made up of 14 amino acids. This chain's CDR3 is CSAAAIQGAYEQYF. The CDR3 DNA is TGCAGTGCGGCTGCGATTCAAGGGGCCTACGAGCAGTACTTC.

This chain links TRBV15 with TRBJ2-7; 7 nucleotides agree with TRBD1. J lost 2 bases, V lost 9 bases, and 7 bases had no gene match. CDR3 length equals 13 residues. Germline V gene data show CDR1 as LNHNV and CDR2 as YYDKDF (reference sequence). The CDR3 sequence: CATRLGQTYEQYF. CDR3 bases: TGTGCCACAAGACTGGGACAGACCTACGAGCAGTACTTC.

The chain links TRBV20-1 to TRBJ2-1; D not certain. The CDR3 has 10 residues. CDR1 and CDR2 (germline): DFQATT, SNEGSKA (reference sequence). Trimming removed 6 bases at V and 7 bases at J, with 7 bases between. CDR3 nucleotide sequence: TGCAGTGCCCCGCCTAATGAGCAGTTCTTC. This gives the protein CSAPPNEQFF.

A remark on this clonotype: At one end, the junction sequence differs from germline, possibly due to a read error. The J gene is TRBJ2-3, the V gene TRBV25-1; 11 positions match TRBD1. Per the germline V gene, CDR1 is MGHDK and CDR2 is SYGVNS. The CDR3 loop spans 15 amino acids. The CDR3 spells CASSGGTGGIDTQYF. CDR3 nucleotide sequence: TGTGCCAGCAGTGGGGGGACAGGGGGTATCGATACGCAGTACTTT.

This clonotype turned up a few times. J is TRBJ1-2 and V is TRBV29-1; the match to TRBD1 covers 7 bases. With 2 bases clipped from V and 3 bases from J, the junction kept 12 bases outside the gene matches. The length of the CDR3 is 16 residues. Looked up from germline, CDR1 is SQVTM and CDR2 is ANQGSEA. CDR3 DNA sequence: TGCAGCGTTGAATATACAGACAGGGACGGACACTATGGCTACACCTTC. Translation gives CSVEYTDRDGHYGYTF.

This chain uses TRBV10-3 with TRBJ2-1; 7 bases match TRBD2. The CDR3 has 15 residues. With 8 bases clipped from V and 4 bases from J, the junction kept 11 bases outside the gene matches. The germline V gene has CDR1 ENHRY and CDR2 SYGVKD. The CDR3 DNA reads TGTGCCATCGGGAACCGGGGAGGGGTTTACAATGAGCAGTTCTTC. Translation gives CAIGNRGGVYNEQFF.

The chain joins TRBV19 to TRBJ2-7; tentatively, D is TRBD1 (5 bases). Trimming removed 11 bases at V and 1 base at J, with 30 bases between. This CDR3 is built from 18 residues. Germline V gives CDR1 LNHDA, CDR2 SQIVND (reference sequence). DNA for the CDR3: TGTGCCGGCAGTGAAGCAGGGTTGAACATACCTACATCCTACGAGCAGTACTTC. Protein: CAGSEAGLNIPTSYEQYF.